These 25 T cell receptor beta chains originate from one sample sequenced in a study of blood T cell repertoires in COVID-19. Clones were sequenced by immunoSEQ multiplex PCR, and TCRdb holds only the in-frame ones, with some missing. The data show 200,000 to 250,000 clones, with approximately 88% seen just once and about 9.3% held by the top ten. Sequencing input: PBMCs or T cells enriched from blood (not recorded which). These receptors were obtained from a man aged 18 to 35 with acute COVID-19.

This clone showed up just once. The gene calls are TRBV9 and TRBJ2-7; the D is unclear. V dropped 2 bases and J dropped 6 bases, with 12 bases sitting between them. This CDR3 comprises 13 residues. The germline CDR1 and CDR2 sequences are SGDLS and YYNGEE. Here the CDR3 reads CASSVGSSGEQYF. The DNA of the CDR3 is TGTGCCAGCAGCGTGGGCAGCTCCGGCGAGCAGTACTTC.

The chain uses TRBV7-3 and TRBJ2-1; TRBD1 matches at 8 bases. This CDR3 is 16 amino acids long. The V gene end was trimmed by 1 base and the J gene end by 8 bases; junction bases not matched to a gene: 10. The germline CDR1 and CDR2 sequences are SGHTA and FQGTGA. The CDR3 DNA follows: TGTGCCAGCAGCTTAAGCCCCTCGACAGGGGTCGATGAGCAGTTCTTC. Translating it yields CASSLSPSTGVDEQFF.

The V gene is TRBV20-1, the J gene TRBJ2-1, with 11 bases that match TRBD2. Germline V lookup: CDR1 DFQATT, CDR2 SNEGSKA (reference sequence). The CDR3 totals 17 residues. Trimming removed 3 bases from V and 0 bases from J; junction bases left unmatched: 7. The CDR3 bases are TGCAGTGCTAGTGTCCTGGGACTAGCGGACTCCTACAATGAGCAGTTCTTC. The encoded protein is CSASVLGLADSYNEQFF.

The chain joins TRBV27 to TRBJ2-5; 9 bases agree with TRBD1. J was trimmed by 5 bases and V by 3 bases; bases with no gene match: 10. The CDR3 consists of 16 residues. Per the germline V gene, CDR1 is MNHEY and CDR2 is SMNVEV (reference sequence). The CDR3 region has the DNA TGTGCCAGCAGTTTTTGGGACAGGGTCTCCGGGGAGACCCAGTACTTC. It is translated as CASSFWDRVSGETQYF.

This clone came up a few times. This rearrangement joins TRBV4-2 to TRBJ2-5; TRBD2 agrees at 10 bases. Germline V lookup: CDR1 LGHNA, CDR2 YNFKEQ. J gave up 1 base and V 2 bases, and 1 base lay outside the gene matches. This CDR3 is built from 15 residues. The CDR3 bases are TGTGCCAGCAGCCAACAGCGGGAGGGCCAAGAGACCCAGTACTTC. This gives the protein CASSQQREGQETQYF.

CDR3 region: CASSLLVEQFF. For the CDR3, the DNA is TGTGCCAGCAGCTTATTAGTGGAGCAGTTCTTC. The V call is TRBV7-9, the J call TRBJ2-1; the D is unclear. CDR3 length: 11 amino acids. CDR1 SEHNR and CDR2 FQNEAQ come from the germline V gene (reference sequence). V lost 2 bases and J lost 10, with 6 bases in between.

This sequence joins TRBV7-2 and TRBJ1-2; 8 bases are a match to TRBD1. After removal of 2 bases from V and 5 bases from J, the junction contained 7 bases not matched to a gene. CDR1 and CDR2 (germline): SGHTA, FQGNSA. The CDR3 runs to 15 residues. CDR3 loop: CASSLSSTGAYGYTF. The CDR3 DNA reads TGTGCCAGCAGCTTATCTTCGACAGGGGCATATGGCTACACCTTC.

This clone came up once. The chain employs TRBV5-4 and TRBJ2-3; D remains ambiguous. Germline CDR1 is SGHNT and CDR2 is YYREEE (reference sequence). V lost 0 bases, J lost 1 base, and 9 bases lay in between. This CDR3 contains 15 residues. CDR3 nucleotides: TGTGCCAGCAGCTTGGCCGAGGTCGGCACAGATACGCAGTATTTT. Translation: CASSLAEVGTDTQYF.

The chain links TRBV4-3 to TRBJ1-1; D not resolved. Germline-derived CDR1 and CDR2 are LGHNA and YSLEER. This CDR3 has 13 amino acids. The V end lost 1 base, the J end lost 4 bases, and 7 bases lay between the germline ends. The CDR3 DNA follows: TGCGCCAGCAGCCAAGTTCCGGGCACTGAAGCTTTCTTT. Protein: CASSQVPGTEAFF.

This chain links TRBV29-1 with TRBJ1-2, with 7 bases fitting TRBD1. Per germline, CDR1 SQVTM and CDR2 ANQGSEA. The CDR3 is 11 amino acids. With 6 bases clipped from V and 6 bases from J, the junction kept 4 bases outside the gene matches. CDR3 nucleotides: TGCAGCGTAACCGGACAGGATGGCTACACCTTC. Protein: CSVTGQDGYTF.

V is TRBV24-1 and J is TRBJ2-2, with D possibly TRBD2 on 5 matching bases. Looked up from germline, CDR1 is KGHDR and CDR2 is SFDVKD. V was pared by 4 bases and J by 5 bases, with 13 bases between. The CDR3 is made up of 15 amino acids. CDR3 nucleotides: TGTGCCACCAGTGAAGGGAGCCTGGATACCGGGGAGCTGTTTTTT. It specifies CATSEGSLDTGELFF.

This chain uses TRBV9 with TRBJ2-1, with 8 nucleotides matching TRBD1. Trimming cost V 1 base and J 4 bases; bases outside gene matches: 4. This CDR3 has 15 residues. Germline V gene lookup returns CDR1 SGDLS and CDR2 YYNGEE. The CDR3 region is CASSVRTGTYNEQFF. The CDR3 DNA sequence: TGTGCCAGCAGCGTAAGGACAGGGACATACAATGAGCAGTTCTTC.

In DNA form, the CDR3 reads TGTGCCAGCAGTTGGGCCCCCGGACTAGCGGGAGAATGGGATACGCAGTATTTT. As protein: CASSWAPGLAGEWDTQYF. The chain joins TRBV28 to TRBJ2-3, with 13 bases aligning to TRBD2. In germline, CDR1 is MDHEN, CDR2 SYDVKM. There are 18 residues in the CDR3. Losses at the gene ends were 4 bases for V and 6 bases for J; bases not matched to a gene: 13. Full variable domain (missing parts from reference TRBV28 and TRBJ2-3): DVKVTQSSRYLVKRTGEKVFLECVQDMDHENMFWYRQDPGLGLRLIYFSYDVKMKEKGDIPEGYSVSREKKERFSLILESASTNQTSMYLCASSWAPGLAGEWDTQYFGPGTRLTVL.

DNA for the CDR3: TGCAGCGTCTCCCCAGGGCGGCAGGGAATGGAGGGCTACACCTTC. It is translated as CSVSPGRQGMEGYTF. The gene calls are TRBV29-1 and TRBJ1-2; possibly TRBD1 for D (5 bases). Germline V CDR1 and CDR2: SQVTM, ANQGSEA. This CDR3 spans 15 amino acids. Trimming left V 6 bases short and J 8 bases short, with 25 bases between.

This chain connects TRBV27 to TRBJ2-2, with D possibly TRBD1 on 6 matching bases. Trimming shortened V by 2 bases and J by 8 bases, and 12 bases separated the two germline ends. This CDR3 comprises 14 residues. Germline lookup yields CDR1 MNHEY and CDR2 SMNVEV (reference sequence). This CDR3 reads CASSLVGASGELFF. The CDR3 DNA sequence: TGTGCCAGCAGTTTAGTGGGGGCGTCAGGGGAGCTGTTTTTT.

The CDR3 protein is CASSLVRNTEAFF. The CDR3 bases are TGTGCCAGCAGCTTAGTTCGGAACACTGAAGCTTTCTTT. V is TRBV11-3 and J is TRBJ1-1; no firm D call. With 1 base removed from V and 1 base from J, the gap between germline ends came to 4 bases. The germline V gene encodes CDR1 SGHNT and CDR2 YENEEA. This CDR3 has 13 residues.

Details on this clone: This specimen includes other DNA sequences encoding the same CDR3. The gene calls are TRBV5-4 and TRBJ2-7; TRBD2 matches 13 bases. CDR1 SGHNT and CDR2 YYREEE come from the germline V gene (reference sequence). V was pared by 4 bases and J by 2 bases, with 3 bases of the junction left unmatched. The CDR3 contains 15 residues. CDR3: CASSPGTSGTYEQYF. Written as DNA, the CDR3 is TGTGCCAGCAGCCCCGGGACTAGCGGGACCTACGAGCAGTACTTC.

The rearrangement joins TRBV11-1 to TRBJ2-1; 10 bases fit TRBD2. There are 15 residues in the CDR3. CDR1 and CDR2 from the germline V gene are SGHAT and FQDESV (reference sequence). V lost 1 base and J lost 7; bases outside the gene matches: 4. In nucleotides, the CDR3 is TGTGCCAGCAGCTTAGAGCGGGAGGGGGGGAATGAGCAGTTCTTC. This encodes CASSLEREGGNEQFF.

The chain links TRBV30 to TRBJ2-7; TRBD2 is a possible D gene (5 bases). The CDR3 has 14 residues. V lost 0 bases and J 1 base, leaving 10 bases between the germline ends. CDR1 and CDR2 (germline): GTSNPN, SVGIG (reference sequence). For the CDR3, the DNA is TGTGCCTGGAGTGTCCAAGACTATTCCTACGAGCAGTACTTC. Translating gives CAWSVQDYSYEQYF.

The V gene is TRBV6-1, the J gene TRBJ2-1, with TRBD2 matching over 10 bases. J lost 4 bases, V lost 4 bases, and 10 bases had no gene match. Germline values: CDR1 MNHNS, CDR2 SASEGT. The CDR3 is 17 amino acids. The CDR3 sequence: CASSAEKGLAAYNEQFF. The CDR3, as DNA: TGTGCCAGCAGTGCAGAGAAAGGACTAGCGGCGTACAATGAGCAGTTCTTC.

Notes on this clone: The junction departs from germline at one end; a sequencing error may be responsible. The chain couples TRBV19 to TRBJ2-4; TRBD1 aligns across 11 bases. CDR1 is LNHDA and CDR2 is SQIVND in the germline V gene (reference sequence). CDR3 size: 14 residues. CDR3 sequence: CASSIAGTGGDRNF. The CDR3 DNA is TGTGCCAGTAGTATAGCAGGGACAGGGGGGGACAGGAACTTC.

The rearrangement joins TRBV5-5 to TRBJ1-4; 8 bases map to TRBD1. With V trimmed by 1 base and J by 12 bases, 17 bases remained unmatched. Germline CDR1 reads SGHKS; CDR2 reads YYEKEE (reference sequence). The CDR3 extends over 17 amino acids. The CDR3 DNA is TGTGCCAGCAGCTTGAATTCGGACAGGGCCTCCTTGGGGGAACTGTTTTTT. Its protein product is CASSLNSDRASLGELFF. The whole variable domain, remainder taken from reference TRBV5-5 and TRBJ1-4, is DAGVTQSPTHLIKTRGQQVTLRCSPISGHKSVSWYQQVLGQGPQFIFQYYEKEERGRGNFPDRFSARQFPNYSSELNVNALLLGDSALYLCASSLNSDRASLGELFFGSGTQLSVL.

The chain carries TRBV7-2 and TRBJ2-3; tentatively, D is TRBD2 (6 bases). The V end lost 2 bases, the J end lost 5 bases, and 14 bases lay between the germline ends. Germline V gene data show CDR1 as SGHTA and CDR2 as FQGNSA. This CDR3 has 15 amino acids. CDR3 protein: CASSLRTGAVDTQYF. CDR3 DNA: TGTGCCAGCAGCTTAAGAACGGGAGCGGTAGATACGCAGTATTTT.

The rearrangement joins TRBV10-3 to TRBJ2-7; the match to TRBD1 covers 8 bases. CDR1 is ENHRY, CDR2 SYGVKD, per germline. The J segment lost 6 bases and the V segment lost 4 bases, leaving 8 bases of the junction unmatched. The length of the CDR3 is 14 residues. The CDR3 region is CAISAGTGEREQYF. The CDR3 DNA reads TGTGCCATCAGTGCGGGGACAGGAGAGCGCGAGCAGTACTTC.

The chain joins TRBV6-5 to TRBJ1-2; D possibly corresponds to TRBD1 (6 bases). CDR3 length: 15 amino acids. V was pared by 5 bases and J by 4 bases, with 17 bases between. Germline CDR1 MNHEY, CDR2 SVGAGI. This CDR3 reads CASSLIGQTSYGYTF. The CDR3 bases are TGTGCCAGCAGTCTAATAGGACAGACAAGCTATGGCTACACCTTC.